A selection of T cell receptor beta chains follows, all from one sample in a study of cytomegalovirus exposure and HLA in healthy donors. Method: immunoSEQ multiplex PCR; TCRdb's copy keeps in-frame clones and lacks some. The sample holds roughly 110,000 clones, 70% to 80% seen once. The sequenced material came from PBMCs. The receptors were sampled from a female donor in good health and CMV-seronegative. CDR3s include the opening cysteine and the closing phenylalanine or tryptophan. The D gene is left open where the match is weak. For some rows the clone size is stated as once, few or many, or as a class when expanded; others skip it.

D,J,size,V,CDR3,DNA
NA,TRBJ1-2,NA,TRBV2,CASHLAVNYGYTF,TGTGCCAGCCACCTTGCAGTTAACTATGGCTACACCTTC
NA,TRBJ1-1,few,TRBV10-3,CAISDDRGLEAFF,TGTGCCATCAGTGATGATCGTGGACTTGAAGCTTTCTTT
NA,TRBJ1-4,few,TRBV4-1,CASSRDFGTPSYNEKLFF,TGCGCCAGCAGCCGAGATTTCGGGACACCGAGTTATAATGAAAAACTGTTTTTT
NA,TRBJ2-1,NA,TRBV27,CASSGEGSSYNEQFF,TGTGCCAGCAGTGGAGAGGGTAGCTCCTACAATGAGCAGTTCTTC
TRBD1,TRBJ1-5,NA,TRBV5-1,CASSTGQGGQPQHF,TGCGCCAGCAGCACCGGACAGGGAGGTCAGCCCCAGCATTTT
TRBD1,TRBJ2-6,NA,TRBV6-1,CASDTGAGANVLTF,TGTGCCAGCGACACAGGGGCTGGGGCCAACGTCCTGACTTTC
NA,TRBJ2-7,NA,TRBV9,CASSAKRGGPQDEQYF,TGTGCCAGCAGCGCCAAGAGGGGGGGGCCTCAAGACGAGCAGTACTTC
NA,TRBJ1-1,few,TRBV10-3,CAISDPQGPNTEAFF,TGTGCCATCAGTGATCCACAGGGACCTAACACTGAAGCTTTCTTT
TRBD2,TRBJ2-7,once,TRBV9,CASSAGTSQTLPYEQYF,TGTGCCAGCAGCGCCGGGACTAGCCAGACTCTACCCTACGAGCAGTACTTC
NA,TRBJ2-7,NA,TRBV7-9,CASSLQAREQYF,TGTGCCAGCAGCTTGCAAGCCCGCGAGCAGTACTTC
TRBD1,TRBJ2-5,few,TRBV7-2,CASSLERPGTGRETQYF,TGTGCCAGCAGCTTAGAGAGACCCGGGACAGGGCGGGAGACCCAGTACTTC
TRBD1,TRBJ2-7,NA,TRBV6-5,CASSPGQGGNEQYF,TGTGCCAGCAGTCCGGGACAGGGTGGCAACGAGCAGTACTTC
TRBD2,TRBJ2-1,NA,TRBV19,CASSISSGRAGNEQFF,TGTGCCAGTAGTATCAGCAGCGGGAGGGCGGGGAATGAGCAGTTCTTC
TRBD2,TRBJ2-7,few,TRBV7-9,CASSLDLGGGAYEQYF,TGTGCCAGCAGCTTGGACCTGGGGGGAGGGGCCTACGAGCAGTACTTC
TRBD2,TRBJ2-1,NA,TRBV7-8,CASSPRLALYNEQFF,TGTGCCAGCAGCCCGCGACTAGCGCTATACAATGAGCAGTTCTTC
NA,TRBJ2-7,few,TRBV10-3,CAISEFLAGPTGTYEQYF,TGTGCCATCAGTGAGTTCTTGGCTGGGCCAACAGGTACCTACGAGCAGTACTTC
TRBD1,TRBJ2-1,NA,TRBV6-4,CASSDQGVPYNEQFF,TGTGCCAGCAGTGATCAGGGGGTTCCCTACAATGAGCAGTTCTTC
TRBD2,TRBJ2-7,NA,TRBV27,CASSLIAGSYEQYF,TGTGCCAGCAGTTTGATAGCGGGCTCCTACGAGCAGTACTTC
TRBD1,TRBJ2-2,few,TRBV13,CASSSGQGGGELFF,TGTGCCAGCAGCTCGGGACAGGGTGGCGGGGAGCTGTTTTTT
NA,TRBJ1-2,NA,TRBV5-6,CASSLRRPGGGNYGYTF,TGTGCCAGCAGCTTGCGGCGTCCGGGGGGGGGCAACTATGGCTACACCTTC
NA,TRBJ2-3,NA,TRBV5-4,CASSLARETDTQYF,TGTGCCAGCAGCTTGGCACGAGAGACAGATACGCAGTATTTT
NA,TRBJ2-1,NA,TRBV7-3,CASSPHAGGLYNEQFF,TGTGCCAGCAGCCCCCACGCTGGGGGCCTTTACAATGAGCAGTTCTTC
TRBD1,TRBJ1-1,NA,TRBV6-5,CASSQGQGGTEAFF,TGTGCCAGCAGTCAGGGACAGGGTGGCACTGAAGCTTTCTTT
TRBD1,TRBJ1-6,few,TRBV6-1,CASSEGQYNSPLHF,TGTGCCAGCAGTGAGGGACAGTATAATTCACCCCTCCACTTT
TRBD1,TRBJ1-2,NA,TRBV28,CASSFGGRGFYGYTF,TGTGCCAGCAGTTTCGGGGGCAGGGGGTTCTATGGCTACACCTTC
TRBD2,TRBJ2-7,NA,TRBV25-1,CASSERGSSYEQYF,TGTGCCAGCAGTGAGCGGGGGAGCTCCTACGAGCAGTACTTC
TRBD1,TRBJ2-6,NA,TRBV28,CASSPGQGAVGANVLTF,TGTGCCAGCAGCCCCGGACAGGGGGCAGTAGGGGCCAACGTCCTGACTTTC
NA,TRBJ2-7,NA,TRBV27,CASSLIPGAHSYEQYF,TGTGCCAGCAGTTTAATCCCGGGTGCCCACTCCTACGAGCAGTACTTC
NA,TRBJ2-7,NA,TRBV21-1,CASSKERGLEEQYF,TGTGCCAGCAGCAAGGAGCGGGGGCTGGAAGAGCAGTACTTC
TRBD1,TRBJ2-3,few,TRBV4-1,CASSQGDRETDTQYF,TGCGCCAGCAGCCAAGGGGACAGGGAAACAGATACGCAGTATTTT
TRBD2,TRBJ2-1,NA,TRBV5-4,CASSLVFGTSGSYNEQFF,TGTGCCAGCAGCTTGGTGTTTGGGACTAGCGGATCCTACAATGAGCAGTTCTTC